One and the same sample provided the 21 T cell receptor beta chains below, sequenced in a study of blood T cells in healthy people across ages. Alongside a J-beta primer mix, a sample-barcoded 5' primer served in a second PCR lasting roughly 6 to 12 cycles. MiXCR, applied by TCRdb to the 5' RACE reads, yields one record per CDR3 protein. The sample contains hundreds of thousands of distinct CDR3 sequences, 56% of which appear only once. Sequencing was carried out using blood. These receptor sequences come from a man aged 40-49 years in good health.

This clonotype appeared many times. The rearrangement uses TRBV11-2 and TRBJ2-3, with 7 bases lining up with TRBD1. CDR1 is SGHAT and CDR2 is FQNNGV in the germline V gene. The CDR3 totals 15 residues. V shed 4 bases, J shed 4 bases, and the junction held 8 bases outside the gene matches. The CDR3 loop reads CASSSPGQTADTQYF. The CDR3 DNA is TGTGCCAGCAGCTCACCGGGACAGACAGCAGATACGCAGTATTTT.

As DNA, the CDR3 is TGTGCCAGCTCACCATTCGACGGAAGACCCGAGCTGTTTTTT. Amino acids: CASSPFDGRPELFF. The V and J genes are TRBV18 and TRBJ2-2; D gene unclear. The germline V and J ends were trimmed by 2 bases and 11 bases, with 15 bases remaining between them. The CDR3 loop spans 14 amino acids. Germline V gene sequence: CDR1 KGHSH, CDR2 LQKENI.

This rearrangement joins TRBV5-1 to TRBJ2-7; no clear D. This CDR3 has 14 residues. Germline V gene lookup returns CDR1 SGHRS and CDR2 YFSETQ. The V end was cut by 4 bases, the J end by 0 bases, with 11 bases between. The CDR3 DNA reads TGCGCCAGCAGCGACGGACCCAGCTCCTACGAGCAGTACTTC. Protein sequence: CASSDGPSSYEQYF.

The rearrangement links TRBV24-1 to TRBJ2-4; a possible D gene is TRBD2 (6 bases). V was shortened by 6 bases and J by 13 bases, with 15 bases between the two germline ends. CDR1 KGHDR and CDR2 SFDVKD come from the germline V gene. The CDR3 runs 12 residues. CDR3 amino acids: CATSPRGIEQYF. CDR3 nucleotides: TGTGCCACCAGTCCCCGGGGGATAGAGCAGTACTTC.

This clonotype came up a few times. The chain recombines TRBV5-1 with TRBJ1-2, with 8 bases lining up with TRBD1. The CDR3 extends over 18 amino acids. From germline, CDR1 is SGHRS and CDR2 YFSETQ. Germline trimming cut 4 bases from V and 3 bases from J; bases unmatched to any gene: 17. The CDR3: CASSGTAVTGEVDYGYTF. DNA of the CDR3: TGCGCCAGCAGCGGGACGGCCGTGACAGGGGAAGTCGACTATGGCTACACCTTC.

The chain is built from TRBV2 and TRBJ1-1; tentatively, D is TRBD1 (5 bases). Trimming took off 7 bases at V and 1 base at J, with 16 bases between the two ends. Per germline, CDR1 SNHLY and CDR2 FYNNEI. The CDR3 contains 15 residues. Here the CDR3 reads CASKVEGGQNTEAFF. As DNA, the CDR3 is TGTGCCAGCAAGGTTGAGGGCGGACAGAACACTGAAGCTTTCTTT.

The sample holds a few counts of this clonotype. The chain joins TRBV7-2 to TRBJ2-1; D unresolved. Germline V gives CDR1 SGHTA, CDR2 FQGNSA. Trimming left V 6 bases short and J 9 bases short, with 21 bases between. The CDR3 runs 15 residues. The chain's CDR3 is CASREQPGTHGEQFF. CDR3 in DNA: TGTGCCAGCAGAGAACAGCCAGGAACACATGGTGAGCAGTTCTTC.

The CDR3 loop is CSASDPFTDTQYF. CDR3 bases: TGCAGTGCTAGTGACCCCTTCACAGATACGCAGTATTTT. The rearrangement links TRBV20-1 to TRBJ2-3, with D unresolved. Germline V gene lookup returns CDR1 DFQATT and CDR2 SNEGSKA (reference sequence). V was cut by 3 bases and J by 2 bases, with 9 bases left in between. This CDR3 is 13 amino acids long.

The chain carries TRBV29-1 and TRBJ1-1; no clear D. Germline V gene lookup returns CDR1 SQVTM and CDR2 ANQGSEA. CDR3 size: 11 residues. V was trimmed by 3 bases and J by 8 bases, leaving 10 bases between them. The CDR3 DNA reads as TGCAGCGTTGAGGCGGTGGCGGAAGCTTTCTTT. Its translation: CSVEAVAEAFF.

The chain couples TRBV29-1 to TRBJ2-4; weak D call: TRBD1 (5 bases). Germline CDR1 SQVTM, CDR2 ANQGSEA. The CDR3 has 13 amino acids. The CDR3 protein is CPSRQLAKNIQYF. CDR3 nucleotides: TGCCCCTCTAGACAGCTAGCCAAAAACATTCAGTACTTC. Together with reference TRBV29-1 and TRBJ2-4, the CDR3 gives the full variable domain: SAVISQKPSRDICQRGTSLTIQCQVDSQVTMMFWYRQQPGQSLTLIATANQGSEATYESGFVIDKFPISRPNLTFSTLTVSNMSPEDSSIYLCPSRQLAKNIQYFGAGTRLSVL.

The chain employs TRBV27 and TRBJ2-7; 7 bases align to TRBD2. The CDR3 consists of 13 residues. V lost 6 bases, J lost 0 bases, and 2 bases stayed unmatched. Germline V gene sequence: CDR1 MNHEY, CDR2 SMNVEV (reference sequence). CDR3 DNA sequence: TGTGCCAGCAGACGGGGGGACTCCTACGAGCAGTACTTC. Encoded protein: CASRRGDSYEQYF.

The chain carries TRBV20-1 and TRBJ2-3; D is possibly TRBD2 (7 bases). The CDR3 consists of 16 residues. Germline V gene sequence: CDR1 DFQATT, CDR2 SNEGSKA (reference sequence). The germline V and J ends were trimmed by 0 bases and 5 bases, with 18 bases remaining between them. The CDR3 region is CSARDLRGGPGDTQYF. DNA of the CDR3: TGCAGTGCTAGAGATCTCCGCGGGGGCCCAGGAGATACGCAGTATTTT.

The chain has TRBV5-1 and TRBJ2-1; 15 bases are shared with TRBD2. The CDR3 runs 15 residues. The germline V gene has CDR1 SGHRS and CDR2 YFSETQ. The ends lost 4 bases at V and 8 bases at J; junction bases unmatched: 4. The CDR3 DNA reads as TGCGCCAGCAGCCGGACTAGCGGGAGGGTCGATGAGCAGTTCTTC. Protein: CASSRTSGRVDEQFF.

In its sample, this clonotype was seen a few times. Germline is not matched at one junction end, which may reflect a read error. This sequence joins TRBV28 and TRBJ2-7; D might be TRBD1 (6 bases). The CDR3 extends over 15 amino acids. Germline CDR1 is MDHEN and CDR2 is SYDVKM. The CDR3 nucleotides read TGTGCCAGCAGTCTCAGACAGGTGAATGGCTACGGGCAGTACTTC. Its protein is CASSLRQVNGYGQYF.

The genes are TRBV14 and TRBJ2-1, with 8 bases identical to TRBD1. V shed 4 bases, J shed 4 bases, and the junction held 3 bases outside the gene matches. The CDR3 is 14 amino acids. The V gene's germline CDR1 is SGHDN and CDR2 FVKESK. The CDR3 bases are TGTGCCAGCAGCCGGACAGGGCTATACAATGAGCAGTTCTTC. Its translation is CASSRTGLYNEQFF.

CDR3 sequence: CASRKGGFTDEQYF. CDR3 bases: TGTGCCAGCAGAAAAGGGGGATTCACGGATGAGCAGTACTTC. The V and J genes are TRBV2 and TRBJ2-7; D is possibly TRBD1 (6 bases). Per the germline V gene, CDR1 is SNHLY and CDR2 is FYNNEI. Trimming removed 6 bases at V and 7 bases at J, with 19 bases between. This CDR3 is 14 amino acids long.

The rearrangement joins TRBV6-5 to TRBJ2-5; 8 nucleotides agree with TRBD1. Germline CDR1 and CDR2: MNHEY and SVGAGI. The CDR3 contains 14 residues. V shed 10 bases, J shed 5 bases, and the junction held 12 bases outside the gene matches. CDR3 sequence (DNA): TGTGCCACCGGCTTCAGGGGGCGGCGGGAGACCCAGTACTTC. It translates to CATGFRGRRETQYF.

The rearrangement links TRBV7-2 to TRBJ2-2, with no clear D. V lost 7 bases and J 7 bases, leaving 13 bases between the germline ends. CDR1 SGHTA and CDR2 FQGNSA come from the germline V gene. This CDR3 spans 13 amino acids. CDR3 DNA sequence: TGTGCCAGCACAATGGGGTACATCGGGGAGCTGTTTTTT. Protein sequence: CASTMGYIGELFF. Full variable domain (outside the CDR3, taken from reference TRBV7-2 and TRBJ2-2): GAGVSQSPSNKVTEKGKDVELRCDPISGHTALYWYRQSLGQGLEFLIYFQGNSAPDKSGLPSDRFSAERTGGSVSTLTIQRTQQEDSAVYLCASTMGYIGELFFGEGSRLTVL.

The chain uses TRBV20-1 and TRBJ2-1, with 9 bases matching TRBD1. The germline gives CDR1 DFQATT, CDR2 SNEGSKA (reference sequence). After removal of 2 bases from V and 7 bases from J, the junction contained 3 bases not matched to a gene. The CDR3 extends over 13 amino acids. The DNA for the CDR3 is TGCAGTGCTAGATGGGACAGGGCAAATGAGCAGTTCTTC. Amino acids: CSARWDRANEQFF.

The chain uses TRBV7-2 and TRBJ2-5, with 14 bases matching TRBD2. With V trimmed by 3 bases and J by 5 bases, 5 bases remained unmatched. This CDR3 has 16 amino acids. Germline loops: CDR1 SGHTA, CDR2 FQGNSA. The DNA of the CDR3 is TGTGCCAGCAGCTTGACTAGCGGGGGGGTCCAGGAGACCCAGTACTTC. This sequence encodes CASSLTSGGVQETQYF.

The CDR3 bases are TGTGCCAGCAGCCCCGAATTGACAGGGTCTTGGAACACTGAAGCTTTCTTT. Translating gives CASSPELTGSWNTEAFF. The V gene is TRBV7-9, the J gene TRBJ1-1, with TRBD1 matching over 7 bases. This CDR3 region has 17 residues. V gave up 5 bases and J gave up 1 base; unmatched junction bases: 13. Germline CDR1 is SEHNR and CDR2 is FQNEAQ (reference sequence).